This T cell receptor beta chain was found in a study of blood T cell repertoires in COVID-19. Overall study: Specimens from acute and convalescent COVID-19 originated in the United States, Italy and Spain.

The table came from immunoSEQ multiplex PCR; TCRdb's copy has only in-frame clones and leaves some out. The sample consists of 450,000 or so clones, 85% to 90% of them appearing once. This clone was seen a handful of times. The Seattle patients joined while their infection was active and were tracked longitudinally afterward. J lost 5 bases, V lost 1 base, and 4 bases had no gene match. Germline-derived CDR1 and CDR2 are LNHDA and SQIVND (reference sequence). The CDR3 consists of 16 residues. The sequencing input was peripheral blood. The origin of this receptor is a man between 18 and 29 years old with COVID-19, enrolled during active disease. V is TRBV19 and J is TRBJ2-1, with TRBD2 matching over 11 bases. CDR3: CASSIGSSGRNNEQFF. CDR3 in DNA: TGTGCCAGTAGTATAGGTTCTAGCGGGAGGAACAATGAGCAGTTCTTC.